This TCR beta chain was retrieved from a study of T cells in Graves' hyperthyroidism and ophthalmopathy. In the study overall: Peripheral blood was taken when the disease was first diagnosed, before any treatment began.

What was amplified from RNA transcripts were TCR beta CDR3 regions. A first-round RT-PCR of the TCR CDR3 used the HTBI primer set. TCRdb processed the multiplex PCR reads anew with MiXCR; each CDR3 protein has one entry. The sample has hundreds of thousands of distinct CDR3 sequences; more than 11% are singletons. Germline V CDR1 and CDR2: GTSNPN, SVGIG (reference sequence). V was cut by 4 bases and J by 0 bases, with 9 bases left in between. This CDR3 is 13 amino acids long. This clonotype came up many times. The TCR comes from a young woman with Graves' hyperthyroidism that later progressed to Graves' ophthalmopathy. V and J are TRBV30 and TRBJ1-1; D call uncertain. Sequenced sample: blood. Here the CDR3 reads CAWNRQLNTEAFF. In DNA form, the CDR3 reads TGTGCCTGGAACAGACAATTGAACACTGAAGCTTTCTTT.